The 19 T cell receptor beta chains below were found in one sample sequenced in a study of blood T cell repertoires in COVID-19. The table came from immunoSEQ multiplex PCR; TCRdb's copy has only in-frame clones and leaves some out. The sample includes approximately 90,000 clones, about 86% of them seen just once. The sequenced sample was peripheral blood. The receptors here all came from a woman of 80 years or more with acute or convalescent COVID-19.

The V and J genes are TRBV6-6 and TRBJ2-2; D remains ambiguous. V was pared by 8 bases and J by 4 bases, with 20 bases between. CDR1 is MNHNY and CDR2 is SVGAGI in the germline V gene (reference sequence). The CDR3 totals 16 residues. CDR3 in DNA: TGTGCCAGCCCCCGGAACGACGGGTACGGCACCGGGGAGCTGTTTTTT. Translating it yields CASPRNDGYGTGELFF.

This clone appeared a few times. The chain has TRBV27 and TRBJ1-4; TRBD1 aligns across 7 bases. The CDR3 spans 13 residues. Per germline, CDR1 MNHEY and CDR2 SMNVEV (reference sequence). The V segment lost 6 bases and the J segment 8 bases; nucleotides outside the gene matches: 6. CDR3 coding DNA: TGTGCCAGCAGGCGACAGGGATGGGAAAAACTGTTTTTT. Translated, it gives CASRRQGWEKLFF.

Here the CDR3 reads CASSPGDRLYSNQPQHF. The CDR3 DNA reads TGTGCCAGCAGTCCAGGGGACAGATTATATAGCAATCAGCCCCAGCATTTT. V usage is TRBV28 and J usage is TRBJ1-5; 7 nucleotides agree with TRBD1. Germline CDR1 reads MDHEN; CDR2 reads SYDVKM. With V trimmed by 5 bases and J by 0 bases, 10 bases remained unmatched. The length of the CDR3 is 17 residues.

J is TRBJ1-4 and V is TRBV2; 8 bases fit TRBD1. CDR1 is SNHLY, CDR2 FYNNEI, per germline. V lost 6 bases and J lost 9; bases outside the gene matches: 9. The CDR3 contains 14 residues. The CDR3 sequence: CASSGDRNRQKLFF. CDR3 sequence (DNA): TGTGCCAGCAGCGGGGACAGGAATCGGCAAAAACTGTTTTTT.

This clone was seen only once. The CDR3 sequence is CASSAGQTGQGYEQYF. The CDR3 bases are TGTGCCAGCAGCGCCGGACAGACCGGCCAAGGTTACGAGCAGTACTTC. The rearrangement joins TRBV7-6 to TRBJ2-7, with D possibly being TRBD1 (6 bases). CDR1 and CDR2 from the germline V gene are SGHVS and FNYEAQ. The V end was cut by 5 bases, the J end by 4 bases, with 21 bases between. This CDR3 has 16 amino acids. The full variable domain, completed using reference TRBV7-6 and TRBJ2-7, is GAGVSQSPRYKVTKRGQDVALRCDPISGHVSLYWYRQALGQGPEFLTYFNYEAQQDKSGLPNDRFSAERPEGSISTLTIQRTEQRDSAMYRCASSAGQTGQGYEQYFGPGTRLTVT.

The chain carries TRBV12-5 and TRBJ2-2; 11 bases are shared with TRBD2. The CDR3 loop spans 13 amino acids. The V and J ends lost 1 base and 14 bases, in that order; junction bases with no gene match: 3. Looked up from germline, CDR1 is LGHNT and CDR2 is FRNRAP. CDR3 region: CASGLGLAGGLFF. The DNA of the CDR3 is TGTGCTAGTGGTTTGGGGCTAGCGGGGGGTCTGTTTTTT.

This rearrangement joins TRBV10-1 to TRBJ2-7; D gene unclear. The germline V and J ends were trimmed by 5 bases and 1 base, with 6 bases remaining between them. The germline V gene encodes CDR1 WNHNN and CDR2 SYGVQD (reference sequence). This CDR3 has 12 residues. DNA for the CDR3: TGCGCCAGCAGTCGAGGTTCCTACGAGCAGTACTTC. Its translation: CASSRGSYEQYF.

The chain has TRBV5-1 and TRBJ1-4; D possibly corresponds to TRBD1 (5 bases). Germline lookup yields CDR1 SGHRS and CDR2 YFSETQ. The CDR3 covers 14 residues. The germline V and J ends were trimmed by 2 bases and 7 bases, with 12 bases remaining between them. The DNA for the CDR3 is TGCGCCAGCAGCTTTGGGGGAGGCAGTGAAAAACTGTTTTTT. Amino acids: CASSFGGGSEKLFF.

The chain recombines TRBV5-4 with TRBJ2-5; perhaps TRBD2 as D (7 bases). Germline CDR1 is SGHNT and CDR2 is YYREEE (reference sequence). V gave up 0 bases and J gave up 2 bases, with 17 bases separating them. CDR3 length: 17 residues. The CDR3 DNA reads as TGTGCCAGCAGCTTGGTAGGGGGGAGCGGGGTGCAAGAGACCCAGTACTTC. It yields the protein CASSLVGGSGVQETQYF.

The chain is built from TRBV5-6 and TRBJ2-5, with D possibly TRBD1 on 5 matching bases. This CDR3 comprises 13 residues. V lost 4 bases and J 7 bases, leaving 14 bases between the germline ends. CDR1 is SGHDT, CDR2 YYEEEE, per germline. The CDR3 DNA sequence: TGTGCCAGCAGCCCACAGGTTCCGGGGACCCAGTACTTC. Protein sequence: CASSPQVPGTQYF.

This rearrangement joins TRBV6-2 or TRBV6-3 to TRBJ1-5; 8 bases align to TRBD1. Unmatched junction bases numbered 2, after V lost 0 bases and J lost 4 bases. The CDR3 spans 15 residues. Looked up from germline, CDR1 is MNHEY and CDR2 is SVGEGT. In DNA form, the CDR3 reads TGTGCCAGCAGTTACTCGACAGGGGTTAATCAGCCCCAGCATTTT. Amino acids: CASSYSTGVNQPQHF.

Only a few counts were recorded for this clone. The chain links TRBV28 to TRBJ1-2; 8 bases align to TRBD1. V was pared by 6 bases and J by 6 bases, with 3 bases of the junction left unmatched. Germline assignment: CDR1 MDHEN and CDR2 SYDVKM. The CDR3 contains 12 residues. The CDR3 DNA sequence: TGTGCCAGCAGAGGGACAGGCGATGGCTACACCTTC. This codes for CASRGTGDGYTF.

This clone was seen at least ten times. The CDR3 reads CASSLLQGNSGNTIYF. CDR3 bases: TGTGCCAGCAGCTTACTACAGGGAAACTCTGGAAACACCATATATTTT. V usage is TRBV7-6 and J usage is TRBJ1-3; D might be TRBD1 (6 bases). The CDR3 sequence is 16 residues long. V was shortened by 2 bases and J by 0 bases, with 11 bases between the two germline ends. Germline V gene lookup returns CDR1 SGHVS and CDR2 FNYEAQ.

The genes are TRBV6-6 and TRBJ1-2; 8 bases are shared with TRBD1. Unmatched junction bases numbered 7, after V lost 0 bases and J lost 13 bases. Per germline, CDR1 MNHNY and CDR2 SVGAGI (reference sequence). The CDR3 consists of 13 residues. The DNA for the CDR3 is TGTGCCAGCAGTTACTCAGGACAGGGAGGTAGCACCTTC. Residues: CASSYSGQGGSTF.

For the CDR3, the DNA is TGCAGCGTCAAAAGGTTAGCGGGGGGCTTGAGCTCCTACAATGAGCAGTTCTTC. The encoded protein is CSVKRLAGGLSSYNEQFF. V is TRBV29-1 and J is TRBJ2-1, with 10 nucleotides matching TRBD2. The CDR3 totals 18 residues. Germline V CDR1 and CDR2: SQVTM, ANQGSEA. V shed 6 bases and J 0 bases; nucleotides not matched to a gene: 14.

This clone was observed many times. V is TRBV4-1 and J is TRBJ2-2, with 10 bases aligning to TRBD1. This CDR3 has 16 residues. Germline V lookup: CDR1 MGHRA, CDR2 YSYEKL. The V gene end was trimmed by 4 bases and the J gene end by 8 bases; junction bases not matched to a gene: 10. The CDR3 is CASSPPRQGAVGELFF. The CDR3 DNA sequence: TGCGCCAGCAGCCCCCCCCGACAGGGGGCGGTTGGGGAGCTGTTTTTT.

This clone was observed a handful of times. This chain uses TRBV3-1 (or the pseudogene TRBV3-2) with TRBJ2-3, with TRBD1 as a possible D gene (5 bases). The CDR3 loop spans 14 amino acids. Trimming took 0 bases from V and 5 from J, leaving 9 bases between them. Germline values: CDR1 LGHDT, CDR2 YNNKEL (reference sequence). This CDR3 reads CASSQDTGQDTQYF. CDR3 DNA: TGTGCCAGCAGCCAAGATACCGGACAAGATACGCAGTATTTT.

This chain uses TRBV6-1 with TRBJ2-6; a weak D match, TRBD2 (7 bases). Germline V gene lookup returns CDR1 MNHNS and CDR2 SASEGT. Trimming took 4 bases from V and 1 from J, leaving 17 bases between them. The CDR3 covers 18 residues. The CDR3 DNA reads TGTGCCAGCAGTGCCCCAAGGGGGGGGGTGTCTGGGGCCAACGTCCTGACTTTC. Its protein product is CASSAPRGGVSGANVLTF.

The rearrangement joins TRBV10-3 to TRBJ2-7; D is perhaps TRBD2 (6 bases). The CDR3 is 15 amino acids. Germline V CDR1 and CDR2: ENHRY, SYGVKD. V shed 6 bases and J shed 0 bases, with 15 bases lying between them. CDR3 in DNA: TGTGCCATCAGCTCGGCGGGGCCCAGCTCCTACGAGCAGTACTTC. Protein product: CAISSAGPSSYEQYF.